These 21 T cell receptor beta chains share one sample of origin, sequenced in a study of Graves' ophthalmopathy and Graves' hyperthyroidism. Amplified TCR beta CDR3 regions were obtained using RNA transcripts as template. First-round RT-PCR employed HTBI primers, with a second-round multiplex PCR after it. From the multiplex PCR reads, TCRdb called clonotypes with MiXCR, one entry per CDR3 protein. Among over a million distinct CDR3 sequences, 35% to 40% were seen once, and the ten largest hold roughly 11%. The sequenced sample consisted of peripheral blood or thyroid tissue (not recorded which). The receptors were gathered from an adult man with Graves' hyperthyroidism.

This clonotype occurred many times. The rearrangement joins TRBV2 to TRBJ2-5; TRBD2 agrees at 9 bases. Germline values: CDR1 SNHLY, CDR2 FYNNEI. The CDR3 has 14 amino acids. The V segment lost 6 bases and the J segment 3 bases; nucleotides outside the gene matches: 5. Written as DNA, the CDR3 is TGTGCCAGCAGGCCGGGCGGGGGGGAAGAGACCCAGTACTTC. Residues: CASRPGGGEETQYF.

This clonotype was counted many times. The CDR3 region has the DNA TGCAGTGCTAGAGAACGCCCCCTGAGGGGACTCGAGCAGTACTTC. Protein: CSARERPLRGLEQYF. The chain links TRBV20-1 to TRBJ2-7; possible D gene TRBD2, 6 bases. V was shortened by 0 bases and J by 6 bases, with 18 bases between the two germline ends. The V gene's germline CDR1 is DFQATT and CDR2 SNEGSKA (reference sequence). CDR3 length: 15 amino acids.

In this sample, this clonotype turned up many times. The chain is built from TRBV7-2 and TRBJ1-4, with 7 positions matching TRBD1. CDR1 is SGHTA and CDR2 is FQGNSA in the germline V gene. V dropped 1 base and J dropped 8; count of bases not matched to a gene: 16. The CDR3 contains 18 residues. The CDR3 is CASSLVPGGSLGGEKLFF. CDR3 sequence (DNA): TGTGCCAGCAGCTTAGTCCCGGGTGGCAGCCTAGGGGGCGAAAAACTGTTTTTT.

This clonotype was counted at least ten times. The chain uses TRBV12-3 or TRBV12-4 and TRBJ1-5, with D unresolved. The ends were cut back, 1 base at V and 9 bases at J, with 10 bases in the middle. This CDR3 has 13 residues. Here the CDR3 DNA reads TGTGCCAGCAGTTTAGGGGGTATTTGGCCCCAGCATTTT. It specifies CASSLGGIWPQHF.

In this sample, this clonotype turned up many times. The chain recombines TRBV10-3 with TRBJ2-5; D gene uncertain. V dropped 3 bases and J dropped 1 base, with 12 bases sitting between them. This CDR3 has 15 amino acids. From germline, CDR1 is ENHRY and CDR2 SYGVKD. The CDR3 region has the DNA TGTGCCATCAGTGAAACGCCGCGCGTCCAAGAGACCCAGTACTTC. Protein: CAISETPRVQETQYF.

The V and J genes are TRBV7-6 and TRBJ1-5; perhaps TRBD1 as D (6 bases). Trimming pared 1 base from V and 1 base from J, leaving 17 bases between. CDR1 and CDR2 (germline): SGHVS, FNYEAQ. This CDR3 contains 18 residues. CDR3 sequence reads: CASSLEVGGQMSNQPQHF. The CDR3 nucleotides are TGTGCCAGCAGCTTAGAAGTAGGCGGACAGATGAGCAATCAGCCCCAGCATTTT.

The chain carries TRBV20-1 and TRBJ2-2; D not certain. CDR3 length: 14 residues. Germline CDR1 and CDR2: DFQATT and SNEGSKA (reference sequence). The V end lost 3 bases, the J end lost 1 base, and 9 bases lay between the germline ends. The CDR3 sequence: CSASVAVNTGELFF. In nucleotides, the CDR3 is TGCAGTGCTAGCGTTGCAGTGAACACCGGGGAGCTGTTTTTT.

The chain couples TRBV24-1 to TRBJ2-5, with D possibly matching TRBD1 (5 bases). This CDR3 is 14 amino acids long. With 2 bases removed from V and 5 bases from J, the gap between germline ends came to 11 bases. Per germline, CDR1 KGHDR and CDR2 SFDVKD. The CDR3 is CATSDSGFPETQYF. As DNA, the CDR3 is TGTGCCACCAGTGATTCAGGGTTTCCGGAGACCCAGTACTTC.

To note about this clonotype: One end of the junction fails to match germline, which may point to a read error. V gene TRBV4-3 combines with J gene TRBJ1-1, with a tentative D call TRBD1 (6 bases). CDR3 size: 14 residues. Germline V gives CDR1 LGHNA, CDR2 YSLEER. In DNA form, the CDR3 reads TGCGCCAGCAGCCAGGGTGAGGGGGACACTGAAGCTTCCTTT. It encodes CASSQGEGDTEASF.

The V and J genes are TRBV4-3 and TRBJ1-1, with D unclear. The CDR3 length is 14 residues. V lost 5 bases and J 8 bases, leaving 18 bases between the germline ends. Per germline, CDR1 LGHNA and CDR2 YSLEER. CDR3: CASSTTQGSTEAFF. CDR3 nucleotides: TGCGCCAGCAGCACGACACAAGGATCTACCGAAGCTTTCTTT.

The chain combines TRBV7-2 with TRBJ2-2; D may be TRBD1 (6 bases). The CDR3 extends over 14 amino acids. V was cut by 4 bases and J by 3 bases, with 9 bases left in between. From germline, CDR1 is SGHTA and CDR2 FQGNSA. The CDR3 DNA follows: TGTGCCAGCAGCTCAGGGGCCTACACCGGGGAGCTGTTTTTT. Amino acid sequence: CASSSGAYTGELFF.

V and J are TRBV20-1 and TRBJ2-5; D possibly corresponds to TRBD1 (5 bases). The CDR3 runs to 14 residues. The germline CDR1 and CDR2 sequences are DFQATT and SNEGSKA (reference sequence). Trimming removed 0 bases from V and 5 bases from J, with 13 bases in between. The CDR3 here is CSARDEMYRETQYF. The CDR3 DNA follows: TGCAGTGCTAGAGATGAGATGTACAGGGAGACCCAGTACTTC.

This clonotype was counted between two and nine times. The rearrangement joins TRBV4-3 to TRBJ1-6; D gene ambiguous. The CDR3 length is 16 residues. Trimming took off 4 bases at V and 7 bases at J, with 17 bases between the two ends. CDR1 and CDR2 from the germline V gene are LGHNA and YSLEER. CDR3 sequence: CASSRTRLGYNSPLHF. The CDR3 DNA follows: TGCGCCAGCAGCCGCACTCGGTTAGGATACAATTCACCCCTCCACTTT.

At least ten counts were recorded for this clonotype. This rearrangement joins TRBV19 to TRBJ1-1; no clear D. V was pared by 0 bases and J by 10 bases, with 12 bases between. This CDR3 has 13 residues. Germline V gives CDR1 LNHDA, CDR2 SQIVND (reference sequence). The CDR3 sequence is CASSIDRTLGAFF. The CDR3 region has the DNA TGTGCCAGTAGTATAGACCGAACCCTCGGAGCTTTCTTT.

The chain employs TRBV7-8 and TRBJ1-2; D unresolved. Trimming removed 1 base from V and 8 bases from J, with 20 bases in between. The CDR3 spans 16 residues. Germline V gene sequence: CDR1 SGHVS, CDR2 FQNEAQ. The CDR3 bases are TGTGCCAGCAGCTTAGGGCACACTGAAGGGTGGAAAGGCTACACCTTC. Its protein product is CASSLGHTEGWKGYTF.

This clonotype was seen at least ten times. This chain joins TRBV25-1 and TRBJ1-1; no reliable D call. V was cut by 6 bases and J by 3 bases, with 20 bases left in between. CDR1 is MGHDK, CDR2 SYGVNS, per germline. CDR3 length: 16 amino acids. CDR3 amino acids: CASRPTPRSADTEAFF. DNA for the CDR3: TGTGCCAGCAGGCCTACCCCGAGGTCCGCGGACACTGAAGCTTTCTTT.

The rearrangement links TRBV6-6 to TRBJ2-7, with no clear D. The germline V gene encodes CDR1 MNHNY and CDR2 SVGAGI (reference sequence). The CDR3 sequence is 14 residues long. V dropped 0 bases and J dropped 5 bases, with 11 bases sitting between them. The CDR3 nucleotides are TGTGCCAGCAGTTACTCGCCTAGTATCAACGAGCAGTACTTC. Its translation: CASSYSPSINEQYF.

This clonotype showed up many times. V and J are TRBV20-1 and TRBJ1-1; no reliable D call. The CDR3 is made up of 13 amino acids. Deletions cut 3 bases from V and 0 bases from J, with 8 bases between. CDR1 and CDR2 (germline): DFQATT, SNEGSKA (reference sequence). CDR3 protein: CSASSPLNTEAFF. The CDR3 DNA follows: TGCAGTGCTAGTAGTCCGCTGAACACTGAAGCTTTCTTT.

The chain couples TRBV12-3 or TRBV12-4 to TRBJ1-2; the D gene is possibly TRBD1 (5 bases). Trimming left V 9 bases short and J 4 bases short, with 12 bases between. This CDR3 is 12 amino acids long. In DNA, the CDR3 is TGTGCCAGAAACTGGGACTTCTATGGCTACACCTTC. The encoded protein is CARNWDFYGYTF.

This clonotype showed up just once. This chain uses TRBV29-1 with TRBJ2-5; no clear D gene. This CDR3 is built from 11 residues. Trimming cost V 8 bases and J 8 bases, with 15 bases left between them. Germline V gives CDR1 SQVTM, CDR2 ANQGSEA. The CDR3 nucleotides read TGCAGCCGAACGGCGGAGAGCACCCAGTACTTC. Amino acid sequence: CSRTAESTQYF. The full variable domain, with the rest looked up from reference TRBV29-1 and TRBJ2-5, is SAVISQKPSRDICQRGTSLTIQCQVDSQVTMMFWYRQQPGQSLTLIATANQGSEATYESGFVIDKFPISRPNLTFSTLTVSNMSPEDSSIYLCSRTAESTQYFGPGTRLLVL.

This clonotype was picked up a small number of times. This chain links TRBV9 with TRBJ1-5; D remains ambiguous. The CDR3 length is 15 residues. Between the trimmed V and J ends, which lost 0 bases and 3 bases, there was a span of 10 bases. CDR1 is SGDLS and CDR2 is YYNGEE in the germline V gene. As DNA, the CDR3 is TGTGCCAGCAGCGTAGTCGGATTTCTCAATCAGCCCCAGCATTTT. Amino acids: CASSVVGFLNQPQHF.